A single sample is the source of the 19 T cell receptor beta chains below, sequenced in a study of response to subunit inactivated influenza vaccine. TCRdb re-called the RT-PCR reads with MiXCR, one entry per CDR3 protein. The table records hundreds of thousands of distinct CDR3 sequences, 6.5% to 8% of them present only once. Source: PBMCs from blood, taken around 25 months after vaccination. Receptor source: a man aged 50-75 years who received an inactivated influenza vaccine.

By its share, this clonotype is medium-sized. The CDR3 region is CASSYPSRELAETQYF. The DNA for the CDR3 is TGTGCCAGCAGTTACCCATCCAGAGAATTGGCCGAGACCCAGTACTTC. The chain couples TRBV6-2 or TRBV6-3 to TRBJ2-5; D is ambiguous. Germline V gene sequence: CDR1 MNHEY, CDR2 SVGEGT. The CDR3 is 16 residues long. V lost 2 bases and J lost 5, with 18 bases in between.

CDR3 amino acids: CSARAPGEYSHNEQFF. The DNA of the CDR3 is TGCAGTGCTAGAGCCCCGGGGGAGTACAGCCACAATGAGCAGTTCTTC. The chain carries TRBV20-1 and TRBJ2-1; perhaps TRBD2 as D (6 bases). This CDR3 comprises 16 residues. Between the trimmed V and J ends, which lost 1 base and 5 bases, there was a span of 18 bases. Germline CDR1 is DFQATT and CDR2 is SNEGSKA (reference sequence).

This clonotype occurred a few times. The V gene is TRBV6-4, the J gene TRBJ2-7; 7 nucleotides align to TRBD1. Per the germline V gene, CDR1 is MRHNA and CDR2 is SNTAGT. The CDR3 spans 17 residues. V was clipped by 7 bases and J by 0 bases; unmatched bases: 15. CDR3 DNA sequence: TGTGCCAGCACCTCAGACACCGGGACAGAGAGCTCCTACGAGCAGTACTTC. Encoded protein: CASTSDTGTESSYEQYF.

This clonotype occurred many times. The chain couples TRBV20-1 to TRBJ2-7; a weak D match, TRBD2 (5 bases). The germline gives CDR1 DFQATT, CDR2 SNEGSKA (reference sequence). Trimming took 4 bases from V and 7 from J, leaving 14 bases between them. This CDR3 spans 12 amino acids. DNA for the CDR3: TGCAGTGCTATTAGCGCCCCCGAGGAGCAGTACTTC. Its translation is CSAISAPEEQYF.

In DNA form, the CDR3 reads TGTGCCAGCACCCGGGGGCGGGGGACACGGAACACTGAAGCTTTCTTT. Translating gives CASTRGRGTRNTEAFF. The chain recombines TRBV28 with TRBJ1-1, with D possibly matching TRBD1 (6 bases). CDR1 is MDHEN and CDR2 is SYDVKM in the germline V gene. CDR3 length: 16 residues. The ends were cut back, 7 bases at V and 1 base at J, with 19 bases in the middle.

This clonotype was recorded many times. This sequence joins TRBV28 and TRBJ1-1, with D possibly TRBD1 on 6 matching bases. Trimming took 4 bases from V and 5 from J, leaving 17 bases between them. This CDR3 comprises 15 residues. Germline loops: CDR1 MDHEN, CDR2 SYDVKM. CDR3 sequence: CASSSGTRGGTEAFF. The CDR3 DNA reads as TGTGCCAGCAGTTCCGGGACAAGGGGGGGGACTGAAGCTTTCTTT.

This clonotype came up many times. This chain links TRBV4-3 with TRBJ2-1; D unresolved. CDR1 and CDR2 (germline): LGHNA, YSLEER. Trimming took 0 bases from V and 9 from J, leaving 15 bases between them. The CDR3 spans 15 residues. The DNA of the CDR3 is TGCGCCAGCAGCCAAGATCTGCTAATGGCCAGTGAGCAGTTCTTC. This encodes CASSQDLLMASEQFF.

This clonotype appeared many times. The V gene is TRBV25-1, the J gene TRBJ1-1; a weak D match, TRBD1 (5 bases). The CDR3 has 14 amino acids. Per germline, CDR1 MGHDK and CDR2 SYGVNS. The V end was cut by 4 bases, the J end by 5 bases, with 14 bases between. CDR3 sequence (DNA): TGTGCCAGCAGTGCGACCGGGGCTCGAACTGAAGCTTTCTTT. Translating it yields CASSATGARTEAFF.

This clonotype was found many times. The chain is built from TRBV10-3 and TRBJ1-5; 8 nucleotides align to TRBD1. CDR1 is ENHRY and CDR2 is SYGVKD in the germline V gene. Trimming removed 0 bases from V and 3 bases from J; junction bases left unmatched: 1. The CDR3 sequence is 15 residues long. CDR3 loop: CAISESGQANQPQHF. The CDR3 DNA reads as TGTGCCATCAGTGAGTCGGGACAGGCCAATCAGCCCCAGCATTTT.

V and J are TRBV14 and TRBJ2-2, with D uncertain. The V and J ends lost 1 base and 4 bases respectively, with 7 bases between them. In germline, CDR1 is SGHDN, CDR2 FVKESK. CDR3 length: 14 residues. CDR3 sequence: CASSQGLSTGELFF. CDR3 in DNA: TGTGCCAGCAGCCAAGGACTGTCCACCGGGGAGCTGTTTTTT.

This clonotype was found a few times. The chain combines TRBV29-1 with TRBJ2-1; D not certain. The V gene's germline CDR1 is SQVTM and CDR2 ANQGSEA. V lost 2 bases and J lost 9, with 17 bases in between. The CDR3 runs 14 residues. The CDR3 nucleotides read TGCAGCGTTGAAAGGACCGAGTCTAACCGTGAGCAGTTCTTC. It translates to CSVERTESNREQFF.

This clonotype was observed many times. The rearrangement links TRBV10-3 to TRBJ2-5; D might be TRBD2 (6 bases). This CDR3 comprises 15 residues. Germline CDR1 and CDR2: ENHRY and SYGVKD. The V end was cut by 0 bases, the J end by 1 base, with 9 bases between. CDR3 DNA: TGTGCCATCAGTGAGTCTCTAGCGTCCCAAGAGACCCAGTACTTC. Protein: CAISESLASQETQYF.

This clonotype appeared many times. The chain joins TRBV20-1 to TRBJ1-2; 8 nucleotides agree with TRBD1. Unmatched junction bases numbered 3, after V lost 2 bases and J lost 7 bases. This CDR3 has 12 residues. Germline V lookup: CDR1 DFQATT, CDR2 SNEGSKA (reference sequence). The DNA of the CDR3 is TGCAGTGCTAGATGGACAGGGTCTGGCTACACCTTC. Protein product: CSARWTGSGYTF.

This clonotype was picked up a small number of times. This rearrangement joins TRBV7-2 to TRBJ2-1, with no clear D. The V end lost 4 bases, the J end lost 6 bases, and 13 bases lay between the germline ends. Germline CDR1 is SGHTA and CDR2 is FQGNSA. The length of the CDR3 is 14 residues. As DNA, the CDR3 is TGTGCCAGCAGCTCCTCTCGGAGCGTCAATGAGCAGTTCTTC. The encoded protein is CASSSSRSVNEQFF. The full variable domain, its missing parts supplied by reference TRBV7-2 and TRBJ2-1, is GAGVSQSPSNKVTEKGKDVELRCDPISGHTALYWYRQSLGQGLEFLIYFQGNSAPDKSGLPSDRFSAERTGGSVSTLTIQRTQQEDSAVYLCASSSSRSVNEQFFGPGTRLTVL.

The table lists this clonotype with many counts. The genes are TRBV4-3 and TRBJ2-3; 7 bases fit TRBD2. CDR3 size: 15 residues. The V gene's germline CDR1 is LGHNA and CDR2 YSLEER. Germline trimming cut 2 bases from V and 3 bases from J; bases unmatched to any gene: 5. The CDR3 sequence is CASSQLLAITDTQYF. In nucleotides, the CDR3 is TGCGCCAGCAGCCAACTACTAGCGATAACAGATACGCAGTATTTT.

This clonotype was counted ten times or more. The V gene is TRBV5-1, the J gene TRBJ2-3; 9 nucleotides align to TRBD1. CDR3 length equals 15 residues. Germline lookup yields CDR1 SGHRS and CDR2 YFSETQ. Trimming at V came to 0 bases and at J to 6 bases, leaving 5 bases not matched to a gene. The CDR3 here is CASSLDWTGADTQYF. Written as DNA, the CDR3 is TGCGCCAGCAGCTTGGATTGGACAGGGGCTGATACGCAGTATTTT.

Only a few counts were recorded for this clonotype. The V and J genes are TRBV30 and TRBJ1-4; D not certain. The CDR3 loop spans 13 amino acids. Trimming shortened V by 1 base and J by 5 bases, and 8 bases separated the two germline ends. Germline CDR1 GTSNPN, CDR2 SVGIG (reference sequence). CDR3 DNA sequence: TGTGCCTGGAGTGCTCGGCTCAATGAAAAACTGTTTTTT. Translating it yields CAWSARLNEKLFF.

The gene calls are TRBV7-3 and TRBJ2-1; 11 bases match TRBD1. The CDR3 covers 15 residues. V shed 0 bases, J shed 9 bases, and the junction held 4 bases outside the gene matches. The germline gives CDR1 SGHTA, CDR2 FQGTGA. CDR3 sequence (DNA): TGTGCCAGCAGCTTAACCGGACAGGGGGCAAGTGAGCAGTTCTTC. Protein: CASSLTGQGASEQFF.

The V call is TRBV12-3 or TRBV12-4, the J call TRBJ2-5; D uncertain. CDR3 length: 13 residues. V lost 2 bases, J lost 3 bases, and 7 bases lay in between. The CDR3, as DNA: TGTGCCAGCAGTTTACGGGCAAAAGAGACCCAGTACTTC. Translated, it gives CASSLRAKETQYF.